This T cell receptor beta chain was obtained from a study of T cell changes during pregnancy in multiple sclerosis. CDR3 length: 18 amino acids. Germline loops: CDR1 SGHVS, CDR2 FNYEAQ. Losses at the gene ends were 0 bases for V and 5 bases for J; bases not matched to a gene: 12. Sequenced by immunoSEQ multiplex PCR; TCRdb stores in-frame clones only, minus some. The sample includes 76,000 or so clones, 93% of them seen just once. This chain uses TRBV7-6 with TRBJ2-2; 7 bases agree with TRBD1. The TCR comes from a female donor in good health, enrolled as a control in a pregnancy study. The sample consisted of peripheral blood, taken in the second trimester of pregnancy. As DNA, the CDR3 is TGTGCCAGCAGCTTAGCGCTTATGAGACAGGGCGCTACCGGGGAGCTGTTTTTT. This encodes CASSLALMRQGATGELFF.